This passage covers 11 T cell receptor beta chains from one sample sequenced in a study of T cells in Graves' hyperthyroidism and ophthalmopathy. Amplification of TCR beta CDR3 regions was performed using RNA transcripts as template. The HTBI primer set was used in a first-round RT-PCR of the TCR CDR3. A single record per CDR3 protein comes from TCRdb applying MiXCR to the multiplex PCR reads. The table has approximately 480,000 distinct CDR3 sequences, around 21% seen once. The sample consisted of blood. These receptor sequences come from a man aged 18 to 29 with Graves' hyperthyroidism.

This clonotype was counted at least ten times. The chain links TRBV7-2 to TRBJ1-3; TRBD1 might be the D (5 bases). This CDR3 has 15 residues. CDR1 is SGHTA and CDR2 is FQGNSA in the germline V gene. V gave up 2 bases and J gave up 3 bases, with 11 bases separating them. Here the CDR3 DNA reads TGTGCCAGCAGCTTAAGGGGCGGGTATGGAAACACCATATATTTT. The encoded protein is CASSLRGGYGNTIYF. The full variable domain, rest sourced from reference TRBV7-2 and TRBJ1-3, is GAGVSQSPSNKVTEKGKDVELRCDPISGHTALYWYRQSLGQGLEFLIYFQGNSAPDKSGLPSDRFSAERTGGSVSTLTIQRTQQEDSAVYLCASSLRGGYGNTIYFGEGSWLTVV.

Ten or more counts support this clonotype. The chain carries TRBV28 and TRBJ1-1; TRBD1 matches 8 bases. Germline V gene data show CDR1 as MDHEN and CDR2 as SYDVKM. V lost 6 bases and J lost 5; bases outside the gene matches: 8. This CDR3 has 14 residues. CDR3 in DNA: TGTGCCAGCAGCCTGACAGGGGCAGGGACTGAAGCTTTCTTT. This translates into CASSLTGAGTEAFF.

The chain uses TRBV5-1 and TRBJ2-7; D is unresolved. The CDR3 spans 12 residues. CDR1 is SGHRS, CDR2 YFSETQ, per germline. The V end lost 7 bases, the J end lost 3 bases, and 11 bases lay between the germline ends. For the CDR3, the DNA is TGCGCCAGCGGCAACCCGGGCTACGAGCAGTACTTC. Translated, it gives CASGNPGYEQYF. The full variable domain, its missing parts supplied by reference TRBV5-1 and TRBJ2-7, is KAGVTQTPRYLIKTRGQQVTLSCSPISGHRSVSWYQQTPGQGLQFLFEYFSETQRNKGNFPGRFSGRQFSNSRSEMNVSTLELGDSALYLCASGNPGYEQYFGPGTRLTVT.

In its sample, this clonotype was seen many times. The chain employs TRBV15 and TRBJ1-2; D remains ambiguous. The V end was cut by 0 bases, the J end by 0 bases, with 11 bases between. Germline lookup yields CDR1 LNHNV and CDR2 YYDKDF (reference sequence). CDR3 length equals 16 residues. CDR3 loop: CATSRDARPTNYGYTF. The DNA of the CDR3 is TGTGCCACCAGCAGAGATGCCAGACCCACTAACTATGGCTACACCTTC.

This clonotype was counted ten times or more. The chain recombines TRBV12-3 or TRBV12-4 with TRBJ2-7; D may be TRBD2 (6 bases). Trimming took 0 bases from V and 7 from J, leaving 7 bases between them. This CDR3 is built from 12 residues. CDR3: CASSLAAGEQYF. The CDR3 DNA is TGTGCCAGCAGTTTAGCGGCGGGAGAGCAGTACTTC.

To note about this clonotype: It may be a read error: a sequence one base away is much more abundant. The chain is built from TRBV6-1 and TRBJ1-2; D not certain. The CDR3 totals 14 residues. Germline lookup yields CDR1 MNHNS and CDR2 SASEGT. CDR3 region: CASSAPETAYGYAF. In DNA, the CDR3 is TGTGCCAGCAGTGCCCCCGAGACGGCGTATGGCTACGCCTTC.

This clonotype was seen many times. The chain couples TRBV7-9 to TRBJ2-7; D not resolved. Germline V lookup: CDR1 SEHNR, CDR2 FQNEAQ (reference sequence). Trimming removed 4 bases from V and 6 bases from J, with 7 bases in between. The CDR3 has 11 residues. The CDR3 DNA reads as TGTGCCAGCAGCTCGACACCCGAGCAGTACTTC. This translates into CASSSTPEQYF.

This clonotype showed up many times. This sequence joins TRBV20-1 and TRBJ1-5, with D perhaps TRBD1 (6 bases). CDR1 DFQATT and CDR2 SNEGSKA come from the germline V gene (reference sequence). Trimming removed 5 bases from V and 3 bases from J, with 14 bases in between. The CDR3 has 14 amino acids. CDR3 amino acids: CSAGDTDINQPQHF. The CDR3 DNA sequence: TGCAGTGCTGGGGACACCGACATCAATCAGCCCCAGCATTTT.

The genes are TRBV13 and TRBJ1-1; D may be TRBD1 (5 bases). From germline, CDR1 is PRHDT and CDR2 FYEKMQ (reference sequence). V was cut by 3 bases and J by 5 bases, with 13 bases left in between. The CDR3 length is 14 residues. CDR3 nucleotide sequence: TGTGCCAGCAGCTTGCGGTGGGGGAATACTGAAGCTTTCTTT. This encodes CASSLRWGNTEAFF.

This clonotype was detected many times. The rearrangement joins TRBV6-5 to TRBJ1-3, with D perhaps matching TRBD1 (5 bases). Trimming took off 2 bases at V and 0 bases at J, with 14 bases between the two ends. This CDR3 contains 17 residues. Germline CDR1 reads MNHEY; CDR2 reads SVGAGI. The CDR3 nucleotides are TGTGCCAGCAGTTACACGAACGACAGTCCCTCTGGAAACACCATATATTTT. It codes for CASSYTNDSPSGNTIYF.

Many counts were recorded for this clonotype. The rearrangement uses TRBV13 and TRBJ1-4; D not certain. There are 14 residues in the CDR3. Trimming pared 2 bases from V and 4 bases from J, leaving 8 bases between. CDR1 and CDR2 from the germline V gene are PRHDT and FYEKMQ (reference sequence). CDR3 nucleotides: TGTGCCAGCAGCTTACAAGGGAATAATGAAAAACTGTTTTTT. Translation gives CASSLQGNNEKLFF.